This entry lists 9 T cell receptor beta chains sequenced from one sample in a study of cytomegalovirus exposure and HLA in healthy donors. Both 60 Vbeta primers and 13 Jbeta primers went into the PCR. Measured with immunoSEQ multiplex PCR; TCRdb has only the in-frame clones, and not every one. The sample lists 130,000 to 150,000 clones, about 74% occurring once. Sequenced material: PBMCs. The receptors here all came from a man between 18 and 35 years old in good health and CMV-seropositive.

The CDR3, as DNA: TGTGCCAGCAGTTTACCGGGACAGACAAATGAAAAACTGTTTTTT. It codes for CASSLPGQTNEKLFF. This chain connects TRBV28 to TRBJ1-4, with 7 bases identical to TRBD1. The CDR3 consists of 15 residues. J lost 5 bases, V lost 2 bases, and 5 bases had no gene match. The germline gives CDR1 MDHEN, CDR2 SYDVKM.

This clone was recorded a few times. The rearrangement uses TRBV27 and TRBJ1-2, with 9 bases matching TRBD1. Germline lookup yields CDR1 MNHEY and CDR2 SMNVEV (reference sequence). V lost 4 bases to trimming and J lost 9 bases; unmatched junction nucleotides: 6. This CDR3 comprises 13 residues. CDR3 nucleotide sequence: TGTGCCAGCAGTTCGGGACAGGGTTTAAGCTACACCTTC. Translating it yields CASSSGQGLSYTF.

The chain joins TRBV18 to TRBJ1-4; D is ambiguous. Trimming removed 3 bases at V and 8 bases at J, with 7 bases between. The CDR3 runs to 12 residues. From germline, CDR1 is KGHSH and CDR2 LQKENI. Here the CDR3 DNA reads TGTGCCAGCTCACCCCTCGGGGAAAAACTGTTTTTT. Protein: CASSPLGEKLFF.

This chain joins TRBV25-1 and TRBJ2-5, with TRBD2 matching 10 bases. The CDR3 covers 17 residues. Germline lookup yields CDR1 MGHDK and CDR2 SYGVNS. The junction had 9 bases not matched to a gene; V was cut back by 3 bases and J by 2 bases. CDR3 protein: CASSDLLSGRFQETQYF. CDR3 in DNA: TGTGCCAGCAGTGACCTCCTTAGCGGGAGGTTTCAAGAGACCCAGTACTTC.

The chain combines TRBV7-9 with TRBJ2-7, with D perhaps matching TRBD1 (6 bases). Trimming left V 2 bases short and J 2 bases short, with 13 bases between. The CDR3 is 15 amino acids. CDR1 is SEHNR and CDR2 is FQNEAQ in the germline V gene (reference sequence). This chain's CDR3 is CASSLRDMAPYEQYF. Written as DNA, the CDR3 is TGTGCCAGCAGCTTACGGGACATGGCCCCCTACGAGCAGTACTTC.

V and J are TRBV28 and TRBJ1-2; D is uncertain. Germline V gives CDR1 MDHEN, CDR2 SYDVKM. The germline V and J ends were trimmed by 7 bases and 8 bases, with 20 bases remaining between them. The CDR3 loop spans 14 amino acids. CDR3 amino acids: CASIPSDFMRGYTF. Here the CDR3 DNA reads TGTGCCAGCATTCCTTCGGACTTTATGAGGGGCTACACCTTC.

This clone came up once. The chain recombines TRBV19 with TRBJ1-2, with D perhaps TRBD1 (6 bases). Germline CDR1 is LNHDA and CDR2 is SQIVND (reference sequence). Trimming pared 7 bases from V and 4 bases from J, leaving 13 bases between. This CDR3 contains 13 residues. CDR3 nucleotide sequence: TGTGCCAGTATGAACAGGGTGAGCTATGGCTACACCTTC. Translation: CASMNRVSYGYTF.

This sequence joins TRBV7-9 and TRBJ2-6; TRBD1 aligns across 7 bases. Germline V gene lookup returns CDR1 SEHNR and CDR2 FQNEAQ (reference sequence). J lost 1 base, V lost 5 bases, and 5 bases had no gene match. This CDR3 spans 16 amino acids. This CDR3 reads CASSPDRKSGANVLTF. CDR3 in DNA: TGTGCCAGCAGCCCGGACAGGAAGTCTGGGGCCAACGTCCTGACTTTC.

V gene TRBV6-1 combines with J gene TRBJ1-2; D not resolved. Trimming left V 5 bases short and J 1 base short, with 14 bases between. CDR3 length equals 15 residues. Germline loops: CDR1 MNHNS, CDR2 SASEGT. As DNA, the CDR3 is TGTGCCAGCAGTATACCGAACAGTTTTAACTATGGCTACACCTTC. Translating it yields CASSIPNSFNYGYTF.